Below are 12 T cell receptor beta chains sequenced from a single sample in a study of blood T cell repertoires in COVID-19. Clones were read by immunoSEQ multiplex PCR, and TCRdb kept only the in-frame ones, dropping some. The repertoire holds 250,000 or so clones, with 65% to 90% as singletons. Source material: peripheral blood. These receptors were taken from a man in his thirties or forties with active or convalescent COVID-19.

This clone was observed a single time. The V call is TRBV5-1, the J call TRBJ2-1; TRBD2 matches at 8 bases. The CDR3 consists of 16 residues. The J segment lost 0 bases and the V segment lost 3 bases, leaving 5 bases of the junction unmatched. From germline, CDR1 is SGHRS and CDR2 YFSETQ. Here the CDR3 DNA reads TGCGCCAGCAGCTGGGGACGGGGGGGCTCCTACAATGAGCAGTTCTTC. Residues: CASSWGRGGSYNEQFF.

This clone appeared a single time. This chain links TRBV12-5 with TRBJ1-5; 9 bases fit TRBD1. Germline CDR1 and CDR2: LGHNT and FRNRAP. The J segment lost 5 bases and the V segment lost 4 bases, leaving 33 bases of the junction unmatched. CDR3 length: 24 residues. The CDR3 DNA reads as TGTGCTAGTGGTTACCGGGACAGGGTTAACTTTTTCGAAAACGACACAGGAGCGGATCAGCCCCAGCATTTT. Its protein product is CASGYRDRVNFFENDTGADQPQHF. Full variable domain (remainder filled in from reference TRBV12-5 and TRBJ1-5): DARVTQTPRHKVTEMGQEVTMRCQPILGHNTVFWYRQTMMQGLELLAYFRNRAPLDDSGMPKDRFSAEMPDATLATLKIQPSEPRDSAVYFCASGYRDRVNFFENDTGADQPQHFGDGTRLSIL.

This clone was detected a few times. The rearrangement joins TRBV3-1 (or the pseudogene TRBV3-2) to TRBJ2-4, with D possibly TRBD1 on 6 matching bases. V dropped 8 bases and J dropped 1 base, with 15 bases sitting between them. The CDR3 sequence is 15 residues long. Germline CDR1 LGHDT, CDR2 YNNKEL (reference sequence). CDR3 sequence reads: CASENRDTAKNIQYF. CDR3 nucleotide sequence: TGTGCCAGCGAAAACCGGGACACTGCCAAAAACATTCAGTACTTC.

The rearrangement joins TRBV7-9 to TRBJ2-3; a possible D gene is TRBD1 (6 bases). The germline V gene encodes CDR1 SEHNR and CDR2 FQNEAQ (reference sequence). CDR3 size: 15 residues. Trimming shortened V by 0 bases and J by 4 bases, and 11 bases separated the two germline ends. CDR3 protein: CASSLAGQGPDTQYF. CDR3 in DNA: TGTGCCAGCAGCTTAGCGGGGCAGGGGCCAGATACGCAGTATTTT.

This clone was detected once. V usage is TRBV14 and J usage is TRBJ2-1; TRBD1 aligns across 7 bases. Germline-derived CDR1 and CDR2 are SGHDN and FVKESK. The CDR3 loop spans 16 amino acids. After removal of 4 bases from V and 0 bases from J, the junction contained 6 bases not matched to a gene. The CDR3 DNA is TGTGCCAGCAGCCCTAGGGGGCAGGTCTCCTACAATGAGCAGTTCTTC. Translation gives CASSPRGQVSYNEQFF. The full variable domain, its missing parts supplied by reference TRBV14 and TRBJ2-1, is EAGVTQFPSHSVIEKGQTVTLRCDPISGHDNLYWYRRVMGKEIKFLLHFVKESKQDESGMPNNRFLAERTGGTYSTLKVQPAELEDSGVYFCASSPRGQVSYNEQFFGPGTRLTVL.

The CDR3 coding sequence is TGTGCCACCAGTGAGGTTACTTATCGGGACAGGGAAGGCTCACCCCTCCACTTT. Protein product: CATSEVTYRDREGSPLHF. This sequence joins TRBV24-1 and TRBJ1-6; 9 bases agree with TRBD1. The junction had 16 bases not matched to a gene; V was cut back by 4 bases and J by 10 bases. The CDR3 runs 18 residues. Germline CDR1 is KGHDR and CDR2 is SFDVKD.

The rearrangement uses TRBV19 and TRBJ2-3; D is unclear. V lost 5 bases and J 0 bases, leaving 3 bases between the germline ends. The CDR3 has 12 residues. Looked up from germline, CDR1 is LNHDA and CDR2 is SQIVND (reference sequence). The CDR3 here is CASSESTDTQYF. CDR3 nucleotide sequence: TGTGCCAGTAGTGAGAGCACAGATACGCAGTATTTT.

V usage is TRBV27 and J usage is TRBJ2-5; 12 nucleotides align to TRBD2. J gave up 1 base and V 5 bases, and 8 bases lay outside the gene matches. CDR3 size: 17 residues. Germline V gives CDR1 MNHEY, CDR2 SMNVEV (reference sequence). The CDR3 region is CASSLRTSGALQETQYF. DNA of the CDR3: TGTGCCAGCAGTCTACGGACTAGCGGGGCGCTCCAAGAGACCCAGTACTTC.

The chain is built from TRBV7-2 and TRBJ1-1; weak D call: TRBD1 (5 bases). The CDR3 has 16 amino acids. V shed 1 base and J shed 0 bases, with 12 bases lying between them. CDR1 SGHTA and CDR2 FQGNSA come from the germline V gene. The CDR3 nucleotides are TGTGCCAGCAGCTTAGGGTACAGGAGAATGAACACTGAAGCTTTCTTT. This translates into CASSLGYRRMNTEAFF. Filled out from reference TRBV7-2 and TRBJ1-1, the complete variable domain reads GAGVSQSPSNKVTEKGKDVELRCDPISGHTALYWYRQSLGQGLEFLIYFQGNSAPDKSGLPSDRFSAERTGGSVSTLTIQRTQQEDSAVYLCASSLGYRRMNTEAFFGQGTRLTVV.

The rearrangement joins TRBV13 to TRBJ1-2; D remains unclear. The CDR3 totals 15 residues. V was pared by 5 bases and J by 7 bases, with 20 bases between. CDR1 is PRHDT, CDR2 FYEKMQ, per germline (reference sequence). CDR3 protein: CASSGGLDPAGGYTF. Written as DNA, the CDR3 is TGTGCCAGCAGCGGCGGACTCGACCCTGCTGGTGGCTACACCTTC.

This clone occurred many times. The chain carries TRBV4-3 and TRBJ2-3; D is possibly TRBD1 (6 bases). CDR3 length: 12 amino acids. Germline V gene data show CDR1 as LGHNA and CDR2 as YSLEER. V was trimmed by 0 bases and J by 8 bases, leaving 6 bases between them. CDR3 DNA: TGCGCCAGCAGCCAAGACAGGGGTACGCAGTATTTT. Encoded protein: CASSQDRGTQYF.

The V and J genes are TRBV7-2 and TRBJ1-2; the D gene is possibly TRBD1 (6 bases). Germline V gene sequence: CDR1 SGHTA, CDR2 FQGNSA. The CDR3 length is 15 residues. Trimming removed 5 bases from V and 4 bases from J, with 17 bases in between. The CDR3 DNA sequence: TGTGCCAGCAGCCCAGACGGGGGGGGCGGCTATGGCTACACCTTC. Amino acids: CASSPDGGGGYGYTF.